This T cell receptor (beta chain) was identified in a study of control samples from healthy donors and cancer patients. Produced via immunoSEQ multiplex PCR; TCRdb's table is partial and in-frame only. The repertoire holds roughly 95,000 clones, with roughly 92% as singletons. This CDR3 has 11 amino acids. Germline V gene lookup returns CDR1 SGHRS and CDR2 YFSETQ. Trimming took 4 bases from V and 8 from J, leaving 7 bases between them. The receptor was derived from a human donor in good health. The donor label of this sample is uncertain. Sample: blood. The gene calls are TRBV5-1 and TRBJ2-1; a weak D match, TRBD2 (5 bases). CDR3 amino acids: CASSREDEQFF. The CDR3 DNA sequence: TGCGCCAGCAGCCGGGAAGATGAGCAGTTCTTC.